These 25 T cell receptor beta chains share one sample of origin, sequenced in a study of regulatory T cells in long-lasting Graves disease. The TCR beta library used iRepertoire HTBI primers with Arm-PCR amplification of CDR3. From the multiplex PCR reads, TCRdb called clonotypes with MiXCR, one entry per CDR3 protein. The sample lists 600,000 to 800,000 distinct CDR3 sequences, 25% to 35% seen once, with about two fifths in the top ten. Time point defined: persistent/refractory GD, antithyroid drugs over 5 years with positive TRAb. RNA extracted from PBMCs served as the sequencing template. The starting material was peripheral blood mononuclear cells (PBMCs), obtained when the disease was refractory, from a patient treated with antithyroid drugs. The receptors were gathered from a female donor with Graves disease.

The rearrangement links TRBV7-9 to TRBJ1-2, with TRBD1 as a possible D gene (6 bases). CDR3 length: 13 amino acids. The germline V gene has CDR1 SEHNR and CDR2 FQNEAQ (reference sequence). Between the trimmed V and J ends, which lost 5 bases and 7 bases, there was a span of 14 bases. Written as DNA, the CDR3 is TGTGCCAGCAGCGAACGGGGGCGGGGTGGCTACACCTTC. It is translated as CASSERGRGGYTF.

At least ten counts were recorded for this clonotype. The genes are TRBV28 and TRBJ2-5; D possibly corresponds to TRBD1 (5 bases). Germline CDR1 is MDHEN and CDR2 is SYDVKM. The V and J ends lost 4 bases and 5 bases respectively, with 17 bases between them. The CDR3 sequence is 15 residues long. CDR3 residues: CASSSRQGRRETQYF. CDR3 coding DNA: TGTGCCAGCAGTTCAAGGCAGGGCCGTCGGGAGACCCAGTACTTC.

In its sample, this clonotype was seen once. The CDR3 DNA reads TGTGCCACCAGTGACCCGAGAAAAAACCAAGAGACCCAGTACTTC. This codes for CATSDPRKNQETQYF. The V and J genes are TRBV24-1 and TRBJ2-5; no clear D gene. The CDR3 runs to 15 residues. Trimming took off 4 bases at V and 0 bases at J, with 11 bases between the two ends. Germline values: CDR1 KGHDR, CDR2 SFDVKD.

J is TRBJ1-4 and V is TRBV29-1, with D unclear. Germline V lookup: CDR1 SQVTM, CDR2 ANQGSEA. V gave up 6 bases and J gave up 6 bases, with 11 bases separating them. The CDR3 consists of 12 residues. The CDR3 bases are TGCAGCGTGTGGGCGTCAGATGAAAAACTGTTTTTT. Encoded protein: CSVWASDEKLFF.

This clonotype was seen many times. The V call is TRBV28, the J call TRBJ1-2; TRBD1 might be the D (5 bases). Per germline, CDR1 MDHEN and CDR2 SYDVKM. The germline V and J ends were trimmed by 7 bases and 0 bases, with 15 bases remaining between them. The CDR3 loop spans 15 amino acids. The CDR3 region has the DNA TGTGCCAGCACGGGGGGGACCGCAGCTAACTATGGCTACACCTTC. This encodes CASTGGTAANYGYTF.

Points on this clonotype: This may stem from a read error, because a much larger clone lies one nucleotide away. This rearrangement joins TRBV12-3 or TRBV12-4 to TRBJ1-2, with 9 positions matching TRBD1. Germline trimming cut 6 bases from V and 7 bases from J; bases unmatched to any gene: 6. The CDR3 loop spans 13 amino acids. The CDR3 sequence is CASRLGQGVGYTF. The CDR3 nucleotides read TGTGCCAGCAGACTGGGACAGGGAGTTGGCTACACCTTC.

This CDR3 is CASSSGRGDTEAFF. The CDR3 nucleotides are TGTGCCAGTAGCTCGGGGAGGGGGGACACTGAAGCTTTCTTT. This chain connects TRBV19 to TRBJ1-1, with D possibly matching TRBD1 (6 bases). Germline V gene lookup returns CDR1 LNHDA and CDR2 SQIVND (reference sequence). The CDR3 totals 14 residues. Trimming pared 6 bases from V and 3 bases from J, leaving 14 bases between.

A remark on this clonotype: A junction boundary mismatches the germline segment, possibly from a read error. This chain uses TRBV5-1 with TRBJ2-5; possibly TRBD2 for D (6 bases). The CDR3 spans 18 residues. CDR1 and CDR2 (germline): SGHRS, YFSETQ. The CDR3 region has the DNA TGTGCCAGCAGCTTATTTAGCGGACCTACCGGAGTTGCAGAGACCCAGTACTTC. This encodes CASSLFSGPTGVAETQYF.

Note on this clonotype: A far larger clone differs by one base, so this is likely a read error. The CDR3 bases are TGTGCCATCAGCTCGGGACAGAGGAACACTGAAGCTTTCTTT. Protein: CAISSGQRNTEAFF. V gene TRBV10-3 combines with J gene TRBJ1-1, with 7 bases lining up with TRBD1. Trimming at V came to 6 bases and at J to 1 base, leaving 5 bases not matched to a gene. Germline assignment: CDR1 ENHRY and CDR2 SYGVKD. The CDR3 covers 14 residues.

This clonotype was seen ten or more times. The V call is TRBV28, the J call TRBJ1-2; no firm D call. Deletions cut 1 base from V and 5 bases from J, with 14 bases between. CDR1 is MDHEN, CDR2 SYDVKM, per germline. The CDR3 totals 15 residues. In nucleotides, the CDR3 is TGTGCCAGCAGTTTATTTCAGACGGTAAAATATGGCTACACCTTC. Translating it yields CASSLFQTVKYGYTF.

This clonotype was recorded many times. The rearrangement joins TRBV11-2 to TRBJ2-7; either TRBD1 or TRBD2 may supply D (5 bases each). Germline CDR1 reads SGHAT; CDR2 reads FQNNGV. This CDR3 has 15 amino acids. Between the trimmed V and J ends, which lost 5 bases and 5 bases, there was a span of 19 bases. CDR3 sequence (DNA): TGTGCCAGCAGCCTCACCCCTGGGACGTGGGACGAGCAGTACTTC. Encoded protein: CASSLTPGTWDEQYF.

This clonotype has ten or more counts. The chain recombines TRBV28 with TRBJ1-2; D unresolved. This CDR3 contains 14 residues. Between the trimmed V and J ends, which lost 5 bases and 4 bases, there was a span of 14 bases. The V gene's germline CDR1 is MDHEN and CDR2 SYDVKM. CDR3 in amino acids: CASSVSSGLYGYTF. The CDR3, as DNA: TGTGCCAGCAGTGTCTCGTCGGGCCTCTATGGCTACACCTTC.

This clonotype was seen a few times. V usage is TRBV20-1 and J usage is TRBJ1-5, with 9 bases aligning to TRBD1. Germline assignment: CDR1 DFQATT and CDR2 SNEGSKA (reference sequence). V gave up 6 bases and J gave up 0 bases; unmatched junction bases: 9. CDR3 length equals 16 residues. CDR3 in amino acids: CSARGGTGTSNQPQHF. The CDR3 DNA follows: TGCAGTGCCCGAGGAGGGACAGGGACTAGCAATCAGCCCCAGCATTTT.

This clonotype was counted a few times. The chain is built from TRBV28 and TRBJ1-2, with D possibly TRBD1 on 6 matching bases. Germline CDR1 and CDR2: MDHEN and SYDVKM. Between the trimmed V and J ends, which lost 6 bases and 8 bases, there was a span of 19 bases. This CDR3 is built from 14 residues. The CDR3 sequence is CASSISGVYSGYTF. CDR3 DNA sequence: TGTGCCAGCAGCATATCAGGGGTTTACAGCGGCTACACCTTC.

To note about this clonotype: A clone one base away is much larger, so this may be a read error. Likely a read error: the CDR3 ends without its conserved phenylalanine or tryptophan. The rearrangement links TRBV9 to TRBJ2-7; D is unclear. This CDR3 region has 15 residues. CDR1 and CDR2 from the germline V gene are SGDLS and YYNGEE. The V gene lost 0 bases and the J gene lost 2 bases, with 12 bases spanning the gap. The CDR3 DNA is TGTGCCAGCAGCGTAGCCCTGGGGATGGCCTACGAGCAGTACCTC. Its translation is CASSVALGMAYEQYL.

The CDR3 here is CASSHGNTGNTIYF. CDR3 DNA sequence: TGTGCCAGCAGCCACGGCAATACTGGAAACACCATATATTTT. This rearrangement joins TRBV14 to TRBJ1-3, with D uncertain. V lost 3 bases and J 2 bases, leaving 8 bases between the germline ends. The CDR3 spans 14 residues. Germline V gives CDR1 SGHDN, CDR2 FVKESK.

This clonotype was seen at least ten times. The CDR3 sequence: CASSLGTGHSYEQYF. The CDR3 region has the DNA TGTGCCAGCAGCTTAGGAACAGGACACTCCTACGAGCAGTACTTC. V usage is TRBV7-6 and J usage is TRBJ2-7; tentatively, D is TRBD1 (5 bases). Germline CDR1 is SGHVS and CDR2 is FNYEAQ. The CDR3 covers 15 residues. The V end was cut by 1 base, the J end by 0 bases, with 10 bases between.

In its sample, this clonotype was seen many times. This sequence joins TRBV2 and TRBJ2-7; D is perhaps TRBD2 (5 bases). The CDR3 spans 13 residues. V was trimmed by 7 bases and J by 3 bases, leaving 13 bases between them. Germline lookup yields CDR1 SNHLY and CDR2 FYNNEI. CDR3 residues: CASILNRDYEQYF. CDR3 nucleotide sequence: TGTGCCAGCATCCTCAACCGGGACTACGAGCAGTACTTC.

V is TRBV20-1 and J is TRBJ1-2, with 9 bases fitting TRBD1. Germline V gene data show CDR1 as DFQATT and CDR2 as SNEGSKA (reference sequence). The CDR3 extends over 12 amino acids. With 7 bases clipped from V and 4 bases from J, the junction kept 4 bases outside the gene matches. The CDR3 sequence: CSGTDRGYGYTF. The CDR3 DNA is TGCAGTGGGACGGACAGGGGCTATGGCTACACCTTC.

The genes are TRBV29-1 and TRBJ2-5; TRBD1 agrees at 7 bases. Germline CDR1 reads SQVTM; CDR2 reads ANQGSEA. The CDR3 totals 13 residues. Germline trimming cut 4 bases from V and 5 bases from J; bases unmatched to any gene: 7. In DNA form, the CDR3 reads TGCAGCGTTGGAGGGGGACAGCGGGAGACCCAGTACTTC. Translating it yields CSVGGGQRETQYF. Combining the CDR3 with reference TRBV29-1 and TRBJ2-5 gives the whole variable domain SAVISQKPSRDICQRGTSLTIQCQVDSQVTMMFWYRQQPGQSLTLIATANQGSEATYESGFVIDKFPISRPNLTFSTLTVSNMSPEDSSIYLCSVGGGQRETQYFGPGTRLLVL.

The V call is TRBV7-3, the J call TRBJ2-5; D uncertain. Germline assignment: CDR1 SGHTA and CDR2 FQGTGA. The CDR3 consists of 10 residues. V lost 7 bases, J lost 9 bases, and 9 bases lay in between. The CDR3 loop reads CASTQQPQYF. The CDR3 DNA follows: TGTGCCAGCACGCAACAGCCCCAGTACTTC.

V gene TRBV4-1 combines with J gene TRBJ2-7; D assignment may be TRBD1 or TRBD2 (5 bases each). V was cut by 0 bases and J by 0 bases, with 9 bases left in between. The CDR3 is 15 amino acids. CDR1 and CDR2 (germline): MGHRA, YSYEKL. CDR3 nucleotide sequence: TGCGCCAGCAGCCAAGAGGGGGTCCCCTCCTACGAGCAGTACTTC. Translation gives CASSQEGVPSYEQYF.

This clonotype was recorded many times. V usage is TRBV6-2 or TRBV6-3 and J usage is TRBJ1-4; D not certain. Germline loops: CDR1 MNHEY, CDR2 SVGEGT. V lost 0 bases, J lost 4 bases, and 18 bases lay in between. There are 18 residues in the CDR3. For the CDR3, the DNA is TGTGCCAGCAGTTACTCATTCGGACCGCCTGGGAGTAATGAAAAACTGTTTTTT. It specifies CASSYSFGPPGSNEKLFF.

This chain uses TRBV5-5 with TRBJ2-7; either TRBD1 or TRBD2 may fit D (6 bases each). The V end lost 4 bases, the J end lost 1 base, and 15 bases lay between the germline ends. Germline V gene lookup returns CDR1 SGHKS and CDR2 YYEKEE (reference sequence). The CDR3 loop spans 15 amino acids. CDR3 protein: CASSSHGGISYEQYF. The CDR3 bases are TGTGCCAGCAGCAGCCACGGGGGCATTTCCTACGAGCAGTACTTC.

The chain has TRBV11-1 and TRBJ1-1; D is perhaps TRBD1 (6 bases). Looked up from germline, CDR1 is SGHAT and CDR2 is FQDESV (reference sequence). This CDR3 is built from 12 residues. V was pared by 10 bases and J by 4 bases, with 13 bases between. CDR3 sequence reads: CANGQRGTEAFF. The CDR3, as DNA: TGTGCCAACGGACAGCGGGGCACTGAAGCTTTCTTT.